Below are 6 T cell receptor beta chains sequenced from a single sample in a study of cytomegalovirus exposure and HLA in healthy donors. The study ran its PCR with 60 Vbeta and 13 Jbeta primers. TCRdb's table, derived via immunoSEQ multiplex PCR, lists solely in-frame clones and lacks some. The repertoire consists of some 200,000 clones, with roughly 9.5% occurring once and the leading ten covering 1% to 1.5%. The sequenced sample was PBMCs. Source of these receptors: a young woman in good health and CMV-seropositive.

This clone has a handful of counts. The V gene is TRBV11-2, the J gene TRBJ2-7, with TRBD2 matching over 10 bases. This CDR3 comprises 14 residues. Germline V CDR1 and CDR2: SGHAT, FQNNGV. J was trimmed by 3 bases and V by 1 base; bases with no gene match: 0. The CDR3 here is CASSLGTSGYEQYF. As DNA, the CDR3 is TGTGCCAGCAGCTTAGGGACTAGCGGCTACGAGCAGTACTTC. The variable domain in full, with the rest retrieved from reference TRBV11-2 and TRBJ2-7, is EAGVAQSPRYKIIEKRQSVAFWCNPISGHATLYWYQQILGQGPKLLIQFQNNGVVDDSQLPKDRFSAERLKGVDSTLKIQPAKLEDSAVYLCASSLGTSGYEQYFGPGTRLTVT.

This clone was seen a handful of times. The chain uses TRBV14 and TRBJ1-1; D remains unclear. The V gene's germline CDR1 is SGHDN and CDR2 FVKESK. This CDR3 contains 15 residues. V was shortened by 0 bases and J by 3 bases, with 11 bases between the two germline ends. Written as DNA, the CDR3 is TGTGCCAGCAGCCAAGACGAGTCCTTTTACACTGAAGCTTTCTTT. This gives the protein CASSQDESFYTEAFF.

The chain recombines TRBV2 with TRBJ1-1; possible D gene TRBD1, 6 bases. Germline assignment: CDR1 SNHLY and CDR2 FYNNEI. Between the trimmed V and J ends, which lost 6 bases and 4 bases, there was a span of 12 bases. The CDR3 sequence is 13 residues long. In DNA, the CDR3 is TGTGCCAGCAGGCCCGAAGGGGGCACTGAAGCTTTCTTT. Encoded protein: CASRPEGGTEAFF.

This clone was observed a few times. The chain joins TRBV29-1 to TRBJ2-3; possibly TRBD2 for D (6 bases). Trimming took 4 bases from V and 0 from J, leaving 17 bases between them. Looked up from germline, CDR1 is SQVTM and CDR2 is ANQGSEA. The CDR3 is 16 amino acids. CDR3 amino acids: CSVGGLAATSTDTQYF. CDR3 nucleotide sequence: TGCAGCGTTGGGGGTTTAGCGGCCACTAGCACAGATACGCAGTATTTT.

This clone was seen a few times. The gene calls are TRBV7-2 and TRBJ1-4; unclear D gene. This CDR3 has 14 amino acids. Germline assignment: CDR1 SGHTA and CDR2 FQGNSA. The ends were cut back, 5 bases at V and 8 bases at J, with 15 bases in the middle. CDR3 in amino acids: CASSPDQRREKLFF. The CDR3 DNA is TGTGCCAGCAGCCCGGACCAGCGGAGGGAAAAACTGTTTTTT.

This clone was counted only a few times. The chain couples TRBV19 to TRBJ2-7, with 11 bases aligning to TRBD2. With V trimmed by 3 bases and J by 0 bases, 4 bases remained unmatched. Germline CDR1 and CDR2: LNHDA and SQIVND (reference sequence). This CDR3 has 16 residues. CDR3 region: CASSMGLAANSYEQYF. CDR3 sequence (DNA): TGTGCCAGTAGTATGGGACTAGCGGCTAACTCCTACGAGCAGTACTTC.